These 26 T cell receptor beta chains share one sample of origin, sequenced in a study of spatial heterogeneity in lung cancer. TCRdb called the 5' RACE reads again in MiXCR, with one record for every CDR3 protein. Here the sample spans about 3,900 distinct CDR3 sequences, 4.1% being singletons. For these TCRs, the target antigens are not known. General study findings and limits: Tumors with more nonsynonymous mutations had more expanded intratumoral alpha and beta TCRs.

Time point specified: sample taken at primary tumor resection. The source was lung tumor tissue, collected at surgery. These receptors were collected from a male donor with early-stage non-small cell lung cancer.

Within the sample, this clonotype is medium-sized. The chain joins TRBV28 to TRBJ2-3, with TRBD1 matching 8 bases. V gave up 4 bases and J gave up 1 base; unmatched junction bases: 7. The germline V gene has CDR1 MDHEN and CDR2 SYDVKM. The CDR3 runs to 16 residues. Here the CDR3 reads CASSSGTGLGTDTQYF. The CDR3 nucleotides read TGTGCCAGCAGTTCCGGGACAGGTTTAGGCACAGATACGCAGTATTTT.

V and J are TRBV21-1 and TRBJ2-2; the table calls TRBD2, which could not be checked here. TRBV21-1 represents a pseudogene. The CDR3 contains 14 residues. CDR3: CASTRLAGTGELFF. CDR3 DNA sequence: TGTGCCAGCACCAGACTAGCGGGGACCGGGGAGCTGTTTTTT.

This clonotype was seen ten or more times. The CDR3 sequence is CSAYPFERTDATNEKLFF. The CDR3 region has the DNA TGCAGTGCTTACCCTTTCGAAAGGACCGATGCAACTAATGAAAAACTGTTTTTT. The chain links TRBV20-1 to TRBJ1-4, with unresolved D. From germline, CDR1 is DFQATT and CDR2 SNEGSKA (reference sequence). The ends were cut back, 5 bases at V and 0 bases at J, with 22 bases in the middle. The CDR3 is 18 residues long.

This clonotype was picked up many times. The chain links TRBV5-1 to TRBJ2-3; D gene ambiguous. V lost 0 bases, J lost 4 bases, and 6 bases lay in between. The CDR3 length is 13 residues. The germline CDR1 and CDR2 sequences are SGHRS and YFSETQ. CDR3 sequence reads: CASSLDHPDTQYF. The CDR3 DNA is TGCGCCAGCAGCTTGGACCATCCAGATACGCAGTATTTT.

There are many counts of this clonotype. In nucleotides, the CDR3 is TGTGCCAGCTCACCAATTCAGCTTACTCAGGGGGCGATCACAGATACGCAGTATTTT. Translating it yields CASSPIQLTQGAITDTQYF. The chain links TRBV18 to TRBJ2-3, with TRBD1 identical over 8 bases. This CDR3 contains 19 residues. Trimming at V came to 2 bases and at J to 2 bases, leaving 15 bases not matched to a gene. The germline gives CDR1 KGHSH, CDR2 LQKENI.

J is TRBJ2-4 and V is TRBV30, with TRBD1 matching over 11 bases. The CDR3 runs 16 residues. The V gene end was trimmed by 2 bases and the J gene end by 9 bases; junction bases not matched to a gene: 12. CDR1 and CDR2 (germline): GTSNPN, SVGIG (reference sequence). For the CDR3, the DNA is TGTGCCTGGAGTACTACCGGGACAGGGGGTTGGGGCATTCAGTACTTC. Translation gives CAWSTTGTGGWGIQYF.

This clonotype was found many times. The V call is TRBV29-1, the J call TRBJ2-3, with a possible D match to TRBD1 (5 bases). The V gene lost 7 bases and the J gene lost 4 bases, with 9 bases spanning the gap. Germline V gene data show CDR1 as SQVTM and CDR2 as ANQGSEA. The CDR3 totals 11 residues. CDR3 residues: CSGTTADTQYF. The CDR3 bases are TGCAGCGGTACGACAGCAGATACGCAGTATTTT.

This clonotype was found many times. The gene calls are TRBV11-2 and TRBJ2-6; no clear D. Germline assignment: CDR1 SGHAT and CDR2 FQNNGV. This CDR3 is built from 15 residues. The ends were cut back, 3 bases at V and 1 base at J, with 7 bases in the middle. In nucleotides, the CDR3 is TGTGCCAGCAGCTTGCAGGTGTCTGGGGCCAACGTCCTGACTTTC. Protein: CASSLQVSGANVLTF. The variable domain in full, with the rest retrieved from reference TRBV11-2 and TRBJ2-6, is EAGVAQSPRYKIIEKRQSVAFWCNPISGHATLYWYQQILGQGPKLLIQFQNNGVVDDSQLPKDRFSAERLKGVDSTLKIQPAKLEDSAVYLCASSLQVSGANVLTFGAGSRLTVL.

This clonotype has at least ten counts. The chain recombines TRBV20-1 with TRBJ2-5; D remains ambiguous. The V gene lost 6 bases and the J gene lost 2 bases, with 13 bases spanning the gap. Looked up from germline, CDR1 is DFQATT and CDR2 is SNEGSKA (reference sequence). The CDR3 sequence is 13 residues long. The CDR3 DNA sequence: TGCAGTGCCCCAAAACCGGGTCAAGAGACCCAGTACTTC. This gives the protein CSAPKPGQETQYF.

This clonotype was counted many times. This chain joins TRBV20-1 and TRBJ2-7, with 8 positions matching TRBD1. Germline CDR1 is DFQATT and CDR2 is SNEGSKA (reference sequence). This CDR3 has 14 residues. V was clipped by 3 bases and J by 0 bases; unmatched bases: 4. The CDR3 here is CSASRTGISYEQYF. Written as DNA, the CDR3 is TGCAGTGCTAGCCGGACAGGGATCTCCTACGAGCAGTACTTC.

This clonotype is medium-sized (0.01 to 0.1%). The chain employs TRBV20-1 and TRBJ2-4; no definite D call. Germline CDR1 reads DFQATT; CDR2 reads SNEGSKA (reference sequence). The CDR3 has 15 amino acids. Trimming took off 5 bases at V and 6 bases at J, with 20 bases between the two ends. The CDR3 loop reads CSAPPSYPSRNIQYF. The CDR3 coding sequence is TGCAGTGCTCCCCCCTCTTACCCAAGTAGAAACATTCAGTACTTC.

There are a few counts of this clonotype. The rearrangement joins TRBV11-2 to TRBJ2-1; no firm D call. In germline, CDR1 is SGHAT, CDR2 FQNNGV. The CDR3 runs to 16 residues. V lost 3 bases to trimming and J lost 9 bases, with 21 bases between them. The CDR3 loop is CASSFRITLGSGEQFF. The CDR3 DNA is TGTGCCAGCAGCTTCCGCATTACCCTCGGGTCTGGTGAGCAGTTCTTC.

For this clonotype: This may be a read error, as it is one base from a much larger clone. The rearrangement links TRBV5-6 to TRBJ2-3; D might be TRBD1 (8 bases). CDR1 is SGHDT, CDR2 YYEEEE, per germline. The CDR3 has 16 amino acids. CDR3 bases: TGTGCCGGCAGCCAGGGGGCTAGCGGTTACACAGATACGCAGTATTTT. The encoded protein is CAGSQGASGYTDTQYF.

This clonotype was seen ten or more times. This rearrangement joins TRBV6-1 to TRBJ1-4; D unclear. The CDR3 length is 13 residues. V lost 1 base to trimming and J lost 10 bases, with 10 bases between them. The germline V gene encodes CDR1 MNHNS and CDR2 SASEGT. Here the CDR3 DNA reads TGTGCCAGCAGTGAAGACCGTGGCGGAAAACTGTTTTTT. Translated, it gives CASSEDRGGKLFF.

As concerns this clonotype: This may be a read error, as it is one base from a much larger clone. This chain uses TRBV19 with TRBJ1-4; 9 bases map to TRBD1. Germline V gene lookup returns CDR1 LNHDA and CDR2 SQIVND (reference sequence). The CDR3 consists of 15 residues. For the CDR3, the DNA is TGTGACAGTAGTCCTAGACGGACAGGGGATGAAAAACTGTTTTTT. This codes for CDSSPRRTGDEKLFF.

The chain combines TRBV30 with TRBJ2-1, with 10 bases that match TRBD2. The length of the CDR3 is 16 residues. Germline assignment: CDR1 GTSNPN and CDR2 SVGIG (reference sequence). The V segment lost 3 bases and the J segment 4 bases; nucleotides outside the gene matches: 9. The CDR3 coding sequence is TGTGCCTGGAGCCCCTTAGGACTAGCGGAGTACAATGAGCAGTTCTTC. Protein: CAWSPLGLAEYNEQFF.

The rearrangement uses TRBV29-1 and TRBJ2-7; TRBD2 matches at 8 bases. The CDR3 extends over 14 amino acids. Germline CDR1 reads SQVTM; CDR2 reads ANQGSEA. The V gene end was trimmed by 6 bases and the J gene end by 0 bases; junction bases not matched to a gene: 7. The chain's CDR3 is CSVRTSGSSYEQYV. The CDR3 region has the DNA TGCAGCGTGCGAACTAGCGGAAGCTCCTACGAGCAGTACGTC.

In its sample, this clonotype ranks as medium-sized (0.01 to 0.1%). The chain joins TRBV4-2 to TRBJ2-3; D is perhaps TRBD2 (5 bases). V was shortened by 7 bases and J by 0 bases, with 14 bases between the two germline ends. Germline CDR1 reads LGHNA; CDR2 reads YNFKEQ. This CDR3 region has 15 residues. This chain's CDR3 is CASTGSGSSTDTQYF. DNA of the CDR3: TGTGCCAGCACCGGAAGCGGCTCTAGCACAGATACGCAGTATTTT.

The V gene is TRBV7-2, the J gene TRBJ2-1, with 8 bases lining up with TRBD2. The CDR3 contains 14 residues. Germline V gene sequence: CDR1 SGHTA, CDR2 FQGNSA. V was clipped by 3 bases and J by 7 bases; unmatched bases: 5. CDR3 nucleotides: TGTGCCAGCAGCTTCCGGGAGGGGGAAAATGAGCAGTTCTTC. Its protein is CASSFREGENEQFF.

This clonotype is categorized as medium-sized (0.01 to 0.1%). The chain has TRBV5-4 and TRBJ2-3; D remains unclear. The CDR3 is 15 residues long. The germline gives CDR1 SGHNT, CDR2 YYREEE (reference sequence). The V end lost 0 bases, the J end lost 3 bases, and 11 bases lay between the germline ends. DNA for the CDR3: TGTGCCAGCAGCTTGGGGCTAGTAGCAACAGATACGCAGTATTTT. Its translation is CASSLGLVATDTQYF.

This clonotype was found a few times. The genes are TRBV14 and TRBJ2-3; 14 bases align to TRBD2. The CDR3 extends over 18 amino acids. Per germline, CDR1 SGHDN and CDR2 FVKESK. Trimming at V came to 4 bases and at J to 2 bases, leaving 8 bases not matched to a gene. The CDR3 DNA reads TGTGCCAGCAGCCTCCCTGGACTAGCGGGAGGTATCACAGATACGCAGTATTTT. Protein product: CASSLPGLAGGITDTQYF.

This clonotype was found many times. The chain recombines TRBV5-1 with TRBJ2-3; the match to TRBD2 covers 8 bases. The V and J ends lost 4 bases and 9 bases, in that order; junction bases with no gene match: 10. In germline, CDR1 is SGHRS, CDR2 YFSETQ. CDR3 length: 14 amino acids. CDR3 DNA: TGCGCCAGCAGCGCGGCCGGGACTAGGGGAACGCAGTATTTT. Translation gives CASSAAGTRGTQYF.

This clonotype was recorded at least ten times. The V gene is TRBV2, the J gene TRBJ2-5; no reliable D call. The CDR3 extends over 12 amino acids. Germline V lookup: CDR1 SNHLY, CDR2 FYNNEI. Trimming removed 5 bases at V and 2 bases at J, with 6 bases between. The CDR3 DNA is TGTGCCAGCAGTAGCGAGCAAGAGACCCAGTACTTC. Translated, it gives CASSSEQETQYF.

The V and J genes are TRBV5-6 and TRBJ2-1, with D possibly being TRBD2 (6 bases). The CDR3 length is 17 residues. The V and J ends lost 0 bases and 0 bases respectively, with 13 bases between them. From germline, CDR1 is SGHDT and CDR2 YYEEEE. The chain's CDR3 is CASSLDPFGSSYNEQFF. The CDR3 DNA reads TGTGCCAGCAGCTTGGACCCATTCGGGAGCTCCTACAATGAGCAGTTCTTC. The entire variable domain, with the rest obtained from reference TRBV5-6 and TRBJ2-1, is as follows: DAGVTQSPTHLIKTRGQQVTLRCSPKSGHDTVSWYQQALGQGPQFIFQYYEEEERQRGNFPDRFSGHQFPNYSSELNVNALLLGDSALYLCASSLDPFGSSYNEQFFGPGTRLTVL.

The V and J genes are TRBV28 and TRBJ1-6; 8 nucleotides agree with TRBD1. Per the germline V gene, CDR1 is MDHEN and CDR2 is SYDVKM. With V trimmed by 8 bases and J by 7 bases, 4 bases remained unmatched. The CDR3 is made up of 13 amino acids. The CDR3 DNA reads TGTGCCAGCTGCCGGGACAGGAATTCACCCCTCCACTTT. Encoded protein: CASCRDRNSPLHF.

There are a few counts of this clonotype. The V and J genes are TRBV2 and TRBJ2-1; 16 positions agree with TRBD2. V gave up 4 bases and J gave up 9 bases; unmatched junction bases: 9. This CDR3 is 17 amino acids long. Germline V lookup: CDR1 SNHLY, CDR2 FYNNEI. In nucleotides, the CDR3 is TGTGCCAGCAGTGTGGGGACTAGCGGGAGGGTTTCCCTTGAGCAGTTCTTC. This sequence encodes CASSVGTSGRVSLEQFF.